Below, 25 T cell receptor beta chains from the same sample are listed, as sequenced in a study of blood T cell repertoires in COVID-19. Generated by immunoSEQ multiplex PCR, the TCRdb table keeps only in-frame clones and is missing some. This sample has around 65,000 clones, with roughly 84% found just once. The sequencing input was peripheral blood. Receptor source: a woman aged 80 or over with active or convalescent COVID-19.

V usage is TRBV5-1 and J usage is TRBJ1-2; 8 nucleotides line up with TRBD1. The CDR3 covers 16 residues. Germline V gene data show CDR1 as SGHRS and CDR2 as YFSETQ. The trim removed 0 bases at V and 2 bases at J, leaving 6 bases unmatched. For the CDR3, the DNA is TGCGCCAGCAGCTTGGGGCAGGGGGCTCTCAACTATGGCTACACCTTC. This encodes CASSLGQGALNYGYTF.

The gene calls are TRBV5-1 and TRBJ2-1; the D gene is possibly TRBD2 (6 bases). Germline assignment: CDR1 SGHRS and CDR2 YFSETQ. Trimming took 0 bases from V and 9 from J, leaving 10 bases between them. CDR3 size: 13 residues. The CDR3 DNA follows: TGCGCCAGCAGCTTGGAGACGGAGGGTGAGCAGTTCTTC. Translating gives CASSLETEGEQFF.

CDR3 DNA: TGTGCCAGCAGCTTGGGGACTAGCGGGGGGGCATGGAATGAGCAGTTCTTC. This sequence encodes CASSLGTSGGAWNEQFF. V usage is TRBV5-4 and J usage is TRBJ2-1, with TRBD2 matching 15 bases. The CDR3 is made up of 17 amino acids. The J segment lost 7 bases and the V segment lost 0 bases, leaving 5 bases of the junction unmatched. The V gene's germline CDR1 is SGHNT and CDR2 YYREEE (reference sequence).

This clone was seen only a few times. The V gene is TRBV18, the J gene TRBJ1-2; tentatively, D is TRBD1 (6 bases). V was shortened by 2 bases and J by 0 bases, with 16 bases between the two germline ends. The CDR3 covers 17 residues. In germline, CDR1 is KGHSH, CDR2 LQKENI. CDR3 DNA sequence: TGTGCCAGCTCACCAACCTCCCACAGGGCGTCTAACTATGGCTACACCTTC. Encoded protein: CASSPTSHRASNYGYTF.

The chain recombines TRBV19 with TRBJ2-7, with 10 bases aligning to TRBD2. In germline, CDR1 is LNHDA, CDR2 SQIVND (reference sequence). V lost 7 bases and J lost 4; bases outside the gene matches: 10. The CDR3 spans 15 residues. The CDR3 is CASTPGSGGVYEQYF. The CDR3 bases are TGTGCCAGTACCCCGGGAAGCGGGGGGGTTTACGAGCAGTACTTC.

V and J are TRBV28 and TRBJ1-2; D gene uncertain. The CDR3 runs to 14 residues. Trimming pared 6 bases from V and 3 bases from J, leaving 14 bases between. CDR1 is MDHEN and CDR2 is SYDVKM in the germline V gene. The DNA of the CDR3 is TGTGCCAGCAGGCTGACACGGTACGACTATGGCTACACCTTC. It codes for CASRLTRYDYGYTF.

V is TRBV29-1 and J is TRBJ1-5; D gene ambiguous. V lost 8 bases, J lost 4 bases, and 15 bases lay in between. The CDR3 spans 13 residues. Germline V gene sequence: CDR1 SQVTM, CDR2 ANQGSEA. The CDR3 DNA is TGCAGCATTGCGGTTGGTAAGAATCAGCCCCAGCATTTT. It codes for CSIAVGKNQPQHF.

This clone was seen just once. The chain recombines TRBV4-2 with TRBJ2-3; perhaps TRBD2 as D (6 bases). V shed 0 bases and J shed 1 base, with 8 bases lying between them. Germline CDR1 and CDR2: LGHNA and YNFKEQ. This CDR3 spans 15 amino acids. Written as DNA, the CDR3 is TGTGCCAGCAGCCAAGAAGAGCGGGGCACAGATACGCAGTATTTT. Translating gives CASSQEERGTDTQYF.

The chain joins TRBV10-2 to TRBJ2-5, with 7 bases that match TRBD2. Germline-derived CDR1 and CDR2 are WSHSY and SAAADI. Trimming at V came to 6 bases and at J to 1 base, leaving 8 bases not matched to a gene. CDR3 size: 15 residues. CDR3 region: CASSMTSGGQETQYF. The CDR3 DNA reads as TGCGCCAGCAGCATGACGTCGGGGGGCCAAGAGACCCAGTACTTC.

In its sample, this clone was seen once. The chain couples TRBV12-5 to TRBJ2-3; 8 bases map to TRBD2. The CDR3 covers 14 residues. Germline trimming cut 3 bases from V and 6 bases from J; bases unmatched to any gene: 5. Germline V gene lookup returns CDR1 LGHNT and CDR2 FRNRAP. The CDR3 DNA follows: TGTGCTAGTGGTTTAAGCGGGGGCGGGGATACGCAGTATTTT. Translation gives CASGLSGGGDTQYF.

The chain joins TRBV3-1 (or the pseudogene TRBV3-2) to TRBJ2-7, with 9 bases that match TRBD2. The germline V gene has CDR1 LGHDT and CDR2 YNNKEL (reference sequence). This CDR3 is 16 amino acids long. The junction had 10 bases not matched to a gene; V was cut back by 4 bases and J by 3 bases. CDR3 DNA sequence: TGTGCCAGCAGCCTAGGAGTCCCTAGCGGGGTCTACGAGCAGTACTTC. This gives the protein CASSLGVPSGVYEQYF.

This clone was found many times. This sample includes further DNA sequences coding for the same CDR3. The chain joins TRBV6-6 to TRBJ1-5, with a tentative D call TRBD1 (6 bases). CDR1 is MNHNY, CDR2 SVGAGI, per germline (reference sequence). This CDR3 contains 15 residues. V gave up 4 bases and J gave up 1 base, with 11 bases separating them. The CDR3 coding sequence is TGTGCCAGCAGTTTACAGGGAGGGAGCAATCAGCCCCAGCATTTT. Its protein product is CASSLQGGSNQPQHF.

This clone was observed a handful of times. DNA for the CDR3: TGTGCAAGTCGGGTAAAGGGGCGCTATGGCTACACCTTC. Its translation: CASRVKGRYGYTF. This chain uses TRBV12-2 with TRBJ1-2; TRBD1, the table's D call, lacks a check against the DNA. TRBV12-2 is annotated as a pseudogene. The CDR3 is 13 residues long.

This clone was counted once. V gene TRBV3-1 (or the pseudogene TRBV3-2) combines with J gene TRBJ2-7; perhaps TRBD2 as D (5 bases). Germline CDR1 reads LGHDT; CDR2 reads YNNKEL (reference sequence). With 0 bases removed from V and 0 bases from J, the gap between germline ends came to 18 bases. This CDR3 region has 18 residues. CDR3 sequence: CASSQDAGVRAISYEQYF. CDR3 sequence (DNA): TGTGCCAGCAGCCAAGACGCTGGGGTGCGGGCAATCTCCTACGAGCAGTACTTC.

The chain carries TRBV14 and TRBJ2-1, with TRBD1 as a possible D gene (5 bases). Trimming cost V 3 bases and J 6 bases, with 15 bases left between them. The CDR3 loop spans 15 amino acids. Germline CDR1 and CDR2: SGHDN and FVKESK. The DNA of the CDR3 is TGTGCCAGCAGCCACTTGACAGATAGGGGCAATGAGCAGTTCTTC. Amino acids: CASSHLTDRGNEQFF.

Sample share makes this clone medium-sized. In DNA form, the CDR3 reads TGTGCCTGGAGTGTACGAGACAGGGGGGCTGAAGCTTTCTTT. It translates to CAWSVRDRGAEAFF. The chain couples TRBV30 to TRBJ1-1, with 9 bases matching TRBD1. With V trimmed by 0 bases and J by 6 bases, 5 bases remained unmatched. Looked up from germline, CDR1 is GTSNPN and CDR2 is SVGIG (reference sequence). The CDR3 is 14 amino acids.

The chain is built from TRBV5-6 and TRBJ2-7; 7 nucleotides match TRBD1. The germline V gene has CDR1 SGHDT and CDR2 YYEEEE. The CDR3 extends over 15 amino acids. The V and J ends lost 3 bases and 2 bases, in that order; junction bases with no gene match: 8. The CDR3 region has the DNA TGTGCCAGCAGCTCTACGAGACAGGGCCCCTACGAGCAGTACTTC. Protein product: CASSSTRQGPYEQYF.

This clone occurred a few times. The chain recombines TRBV10-1 with TRBJ1-1; no firm D call. Trimming pared 6 bases from V and 4 bases from J, leaving 15 bases between. Germline assignment: CDR1 WNHNN and CDR2 SYGVQD (reference sequence). The CDR3 runs 14 residues. The DNA for the CDR3 is TGCGCCAGCAGCCCCATGCGGGAAGGCACTGAAGCTTTCTTT. It translates to CASSPMREGTEAFF.

The J gene is TRBJ2-7, the V gene TRBV19, with a weak D call TRBD2 (5 bases). Trimming stripped 1 base from V and 2 bases from J, with 12 bases between. The CDR3 is 15 residues long. CDR1 and CDR2 (germline): LNHDA, SQIVND (reference sequence). CDR3: CASSIALYGTYEQYF. The DNA of the CDR3 is TGTGCCAGTAGTATAGCCCTTTACGGGACCTACGAGCAGTACTTC.

This clone was counted a few times. The chain carries TRBV4-1 and TRBJ1-4; 7 bases are shared with TRBD1. J lost 8 bases, V lost 5 bases, and 8 bases had no gene match. Germline CDR1 and CDR2: MGHRA and YSYEKL. This CDR3 comprises 14 residues. The CDR3 nucleotides read TGCGCCAGCAGCTCCTACAGGGGAGGCGAAAAACTGTTTTTT. It yields the protein CASSSYRGGEKLFF.

The table lists this clone with a count of one. The genes are TRBV6-5 and TRBJ1-2; 9 positions match TRBD1. V trimming: 7 bases; J trimming: 3 bases; junction bases outside the gene matches: 6. Germline CDR1 is MNHEY and CDR2 is SVGAGI. The length of the CDR3 is 14 residues. The CDR3 region is CASNPDRGDYGYTF. The CDR3 DNA reads as TGTGCCAGCAACCCGGACAGGGGTGACTATGGCTACACCTTC.

This clone was recorded once. The chain recombines TRBV10-3 with TRBJ2-5; 13 bases are a match to TRBD2. V trimming: 4 bases; J trimming: 4 bases; junction bases outside the gene matches: 3. This CDR3 has 15 amino acids. Germline-derived CDR1 and CDR2 are ENHRY and SYGVKD. The CDR3: CAISGTSGGGETQYF. In DNA form, the CDR3 reads TGTGCCATCAGTGGTACTAGCGGGGGGGGAGAGACCCAGTACTTC.

This chain links TRBV5-1 with TRBJ2-3; 15 bases align to TRBD2. The CDR3 runs to 19 residues. With 5 bases clipped from V and 3 bases from J, the junction kept 13 bases outside the gene matches. Germline V gene sequence: CDR1 SGHRS, CDR2 YFSETQ. The CDR3 DNA reads TGCGCCAGCAGGGCATCCAGGACTAGCGGGGGGGCCTCGACAGATACGCAGTATTTT. It specifies CASRASRTSGGASTDTQYF.

This rearrangement joins TRBV9 to TRBJ1-1; D ambiguous. Trimming removed 3 bases from V and 4 bases from J, with 10 bases in between. The CDR3 runs to 13 residues. Germline CDR1 SGDLS, CDR2 YYNGEE. CDR3 bases: TGTGCCAGCAGCGAAATTGCGGGCACTGAAGCTTTCTTT. Translated: CASSEIAGTEAFF.

The chain carries TRBV5-1 and TRBJ1-4; weak D call: TRBD1 (6 bases). The CDR3 runs 16 residues. The V gene's germline CDR1 is SGHRS and CDR2 YFSETQ. Trimming stripped 0 bases from V and 3 bases from J, with 12 bases between. The CDR3: CASSLASAGANEKLFF. CDR3 DNA: TGCGCCAGCAGCTTGGCCTCGGCAGGGGCTAATGAAAAACTGTTTTTT.